The clone carrying this T cell receptor (beta chain) was seen a few times. It may be a read error: a sequence one base away is much more abundant. The CDR3 is 14 residues long. V gave up 5 bases and J gave up 7 bases; unmatched junction bases: 6. The data derive from a study of prognosis after radiotherapy for stage I lung cancer. Genomic DNA was subjected to two-round multiplex PCR for amplification of TCR beta CDR3. Used in first-round PCR were primers specific to each TRBV and TRBJ gene. TCRdb itself ran the multiplex PCR reads through MiXCR, one entry per CDR3 protein. Of 10,000 to 15,000 distinct CDR3 sequences in the sample, approximately 40% are singletons; the top ten hold roughly 40%.

This chain links TRBV12-3 or TRBV12-4 with TRBJ2-5; 11 bases match TRBD2. This sequence originates from a donor over 45 with non-small cell lung cancer. Sequences were derived from PBMCs, sampled before or after stereotactic body radiation therapy (not recorded which). The CDR3 sequence is CASSKLAGEGTQYF. The CDR3 DNA reads as TGTGCCAGCAGTAAACTAGCGGGAGAAGGGACCCAGTACTTC.